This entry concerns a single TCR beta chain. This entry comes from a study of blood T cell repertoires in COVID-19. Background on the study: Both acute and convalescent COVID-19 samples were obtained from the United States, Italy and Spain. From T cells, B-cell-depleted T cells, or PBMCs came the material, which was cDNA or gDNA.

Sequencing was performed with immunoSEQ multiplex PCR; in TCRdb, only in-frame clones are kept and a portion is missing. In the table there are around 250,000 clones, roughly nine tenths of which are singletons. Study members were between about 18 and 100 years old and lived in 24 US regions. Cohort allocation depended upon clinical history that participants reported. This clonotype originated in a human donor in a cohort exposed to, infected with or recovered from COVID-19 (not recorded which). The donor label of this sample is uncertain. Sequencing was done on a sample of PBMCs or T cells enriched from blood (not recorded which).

The CDR3 DNA reads as TGCGCCAGCAGCTTAGCGGGGGGGCTAGGAGAGACCCAGTACTTC. This translates into CASSLAGGLGETQYF. The chain couples TRBV5-1 to TRBJ2-5; 10 nucleotides line up with TRBD2. V shed 2 bases and J 4 bases; nucleotides not matched to a gene: 5. Germline V gene lookup returns CDR1 SGHRS and CDR2 YFSETQ. This CDR3 contains 15 residues. Complete variable domain (other parts from reference TRBV5-1 and TRBJ2-5): KAGVTQTPRYLIKTRGQQVTLSCSPISGHRSVSWYQQTPGQGLQFLFEYFSETQRNKGNFPGRFSGRQFSNSRSEMNVSTLELGDSALYLCASSLAGGLGETQYFGPGTRLLVL.